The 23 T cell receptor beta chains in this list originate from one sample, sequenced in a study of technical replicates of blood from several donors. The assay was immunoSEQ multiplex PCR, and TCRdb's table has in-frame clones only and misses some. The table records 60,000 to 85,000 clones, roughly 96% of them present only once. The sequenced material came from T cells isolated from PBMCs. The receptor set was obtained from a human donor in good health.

The CDR3 region is CATAGGGGEKLFF. In DNA, the CDR3 is TGTGCCACCGCCGGAGGGGGCGGTGAAAAACTGTTTTTT. The chain joins TRBV2 to TRBJ1-4; 7 bases are a match to TRBD1. Unmatched junction bases numbered 9, after V lost 10 bases and J lost 7 bases. The length of the CDR3 is 13 residues. Germline lookup yields CDR1 SNHLY and CDR2 FYNNEI.

CDR3 DNA sequence: TGCGCCAGCAGCCAATTTTATAGGGGGACCACACACTATGGCTACACCTTC. This sequence encodes CASSQFYRGTTHYGYTF. This chain uses TRBV4-1 with TRBJ1-2, with TRBD1 as a possible D gene (6 bases). This CDR3 is built from 17 residues. With 2 bases removed from V and 3 bases from J, the gap between germline ends came to 19 bases. The germline CDR1 and CDR2 sequences are MGHRA and YSYEKL.

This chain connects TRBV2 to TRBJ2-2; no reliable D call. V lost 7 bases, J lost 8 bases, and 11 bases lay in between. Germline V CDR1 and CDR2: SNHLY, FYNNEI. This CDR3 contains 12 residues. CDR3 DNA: TGTGCCAGCAAGTACACGCTTGGGGAGCTGTTTTTT. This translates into CASKYTLGELFF.

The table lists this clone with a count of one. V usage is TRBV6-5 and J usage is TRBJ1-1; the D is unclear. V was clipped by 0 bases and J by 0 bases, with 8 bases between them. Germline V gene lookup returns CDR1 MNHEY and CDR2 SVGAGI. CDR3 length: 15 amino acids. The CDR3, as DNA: TGTGCCAGCAGTTACTCACGGGTAATGAACACTGAAGCTTTCTTT. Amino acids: CASSYSRVMNTEAFF.

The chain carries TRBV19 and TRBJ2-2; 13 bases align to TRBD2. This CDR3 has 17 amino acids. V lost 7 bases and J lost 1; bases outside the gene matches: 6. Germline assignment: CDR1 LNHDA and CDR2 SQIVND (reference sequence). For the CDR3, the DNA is TGTGCCAGTACCCCGGGACTAGCGGGGTTGAACACCGGGGAGCTGTTTTTT. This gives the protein CASTPGLAGLNTGELFF.

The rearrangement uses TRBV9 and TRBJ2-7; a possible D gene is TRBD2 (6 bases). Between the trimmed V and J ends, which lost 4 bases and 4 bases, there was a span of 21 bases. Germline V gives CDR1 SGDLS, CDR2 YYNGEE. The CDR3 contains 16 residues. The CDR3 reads CASSLYRPGLSYEQYF. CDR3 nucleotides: TGTGCCAGCAGCTTATACCGACCGGGACTCTCATACGAGCAGTACTTC.

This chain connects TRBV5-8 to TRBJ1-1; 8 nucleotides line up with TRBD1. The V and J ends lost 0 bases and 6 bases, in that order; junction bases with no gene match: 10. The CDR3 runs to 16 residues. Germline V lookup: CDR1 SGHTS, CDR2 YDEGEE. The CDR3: CASSLERTGRGSEAFF. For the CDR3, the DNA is TGTGCCAGCAGCTTGGAAAGGACAGGGAGGGGTTCTGAAGCTTTCTTT.

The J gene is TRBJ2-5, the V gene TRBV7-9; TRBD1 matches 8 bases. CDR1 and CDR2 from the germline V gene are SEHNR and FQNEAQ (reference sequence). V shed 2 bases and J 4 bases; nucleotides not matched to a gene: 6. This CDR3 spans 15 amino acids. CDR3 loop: CASSLRGQGPETQYF. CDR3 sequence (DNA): TGTGCCAGCAGCTTACGAGGACAGGGCCCAGAGACCCAGTACTTC.

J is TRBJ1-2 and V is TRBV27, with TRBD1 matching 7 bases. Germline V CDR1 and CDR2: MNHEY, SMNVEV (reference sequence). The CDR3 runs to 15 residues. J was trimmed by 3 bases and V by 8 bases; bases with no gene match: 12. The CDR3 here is CASRAGTVTYYGYTF. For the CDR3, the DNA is TGTGCCAGCCGAGCCGGGACAGTTACGTACTATGGCTACACCTTC.

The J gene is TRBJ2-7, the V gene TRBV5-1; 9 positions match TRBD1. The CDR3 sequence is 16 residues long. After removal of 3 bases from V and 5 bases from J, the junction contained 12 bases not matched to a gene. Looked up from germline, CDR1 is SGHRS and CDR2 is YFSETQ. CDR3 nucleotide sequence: TGCGCCAGCAGCTCCCAGGTCGGGACAGGGTCCCACGAGCAGTACTTC. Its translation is CASSSQVGTGSHEQYF.

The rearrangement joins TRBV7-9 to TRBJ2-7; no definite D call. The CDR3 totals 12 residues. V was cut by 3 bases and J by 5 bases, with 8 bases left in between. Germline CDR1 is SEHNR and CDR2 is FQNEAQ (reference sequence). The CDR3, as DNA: TGTGCCAGCAGCTTGAGAATGGACGAGCAGTACTTC. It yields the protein CASSLRMDEQYF.

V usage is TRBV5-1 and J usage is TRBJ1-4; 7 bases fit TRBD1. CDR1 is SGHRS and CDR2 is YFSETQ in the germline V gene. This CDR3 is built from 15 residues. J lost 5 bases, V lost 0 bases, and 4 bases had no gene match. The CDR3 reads CASSLVDRVNEKLFF. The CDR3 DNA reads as TGCGCCAGCAGCTTGGTTGACAGGGTCAATGAAAAACTGTTTTTT.

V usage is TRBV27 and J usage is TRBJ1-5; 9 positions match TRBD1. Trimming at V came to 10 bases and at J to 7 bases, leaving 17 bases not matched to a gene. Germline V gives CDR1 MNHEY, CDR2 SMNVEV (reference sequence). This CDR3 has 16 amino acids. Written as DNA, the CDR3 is TGTGCCACAGGGGGCACAGGGGGCGTTTCAAGGCAGCCCCAGCATTTT. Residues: CATGGTGGVSRQPQHF.

The CDR3 DNA reads TGTGCCAGCAGCCTTACGGGCTCCTACAATGAGCAGTTCTTC. The encoded protein is CASSLTGSYNEQFF. The V and J genes are TRBV11-3 and TRBJ2-1; D gene uncertain. CDR3 length: 14 residues. Trimming cost V 5 bases and J 0 bases, with 8 bases left between them. CDR1 and CDR2 (germline): SGHNT, YENEEA.

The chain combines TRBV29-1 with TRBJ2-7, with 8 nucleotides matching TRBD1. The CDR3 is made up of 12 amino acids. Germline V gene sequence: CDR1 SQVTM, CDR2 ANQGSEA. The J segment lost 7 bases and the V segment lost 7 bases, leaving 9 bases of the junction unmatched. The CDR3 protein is CSATGTGNEQYF. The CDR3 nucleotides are TGCAGCGCTACCGGGACAGGTAATGAGCAGTACTTC.

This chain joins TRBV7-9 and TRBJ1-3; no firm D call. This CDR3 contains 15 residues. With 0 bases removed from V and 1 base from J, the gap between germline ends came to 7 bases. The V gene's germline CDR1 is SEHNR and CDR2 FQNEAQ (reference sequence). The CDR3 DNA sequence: TGTGCCAGCAGCTTAGCGCCGGGGTCTGGAAACACCATATATTTT. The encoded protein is CASSLAPGSGNTIYF.

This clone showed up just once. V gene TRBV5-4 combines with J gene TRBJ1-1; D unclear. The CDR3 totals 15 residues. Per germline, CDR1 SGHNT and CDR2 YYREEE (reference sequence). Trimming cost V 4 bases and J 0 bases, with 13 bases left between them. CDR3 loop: CASSPGRSLNTEAFF. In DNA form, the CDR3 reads TGTGCCAGCAGCCCCGGGAGAAGTTTGAACACTGAAGCTTTCTTT. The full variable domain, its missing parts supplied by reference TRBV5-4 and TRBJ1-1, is ETGVTQSPTHLIKTRGQQVTLRCSSQSGHNTVSWYQQALGQGPQFIFQYYREEENGRGNFPPRFSGLQFPNYSSELNVNALELDDSALYLCASSPGRSLNTEAFFGQGTRLTVV.

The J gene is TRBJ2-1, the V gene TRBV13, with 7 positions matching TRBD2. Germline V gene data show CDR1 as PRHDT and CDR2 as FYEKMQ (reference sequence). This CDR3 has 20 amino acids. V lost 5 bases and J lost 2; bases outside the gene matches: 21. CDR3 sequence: CASSPPRLAAQPMAYNEQFF. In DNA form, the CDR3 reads TGTGCCAGCAGCCCCCCAAGGCTAGCGGCCCAGCCAATGGCCTACAATGAGCAGTTCTTC.

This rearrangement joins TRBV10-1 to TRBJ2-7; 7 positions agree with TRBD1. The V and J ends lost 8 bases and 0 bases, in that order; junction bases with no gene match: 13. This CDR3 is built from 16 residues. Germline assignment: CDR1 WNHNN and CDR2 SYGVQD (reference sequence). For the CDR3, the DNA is TGCGCCAGCTCGGAAGGGTGGCCAGGGGGCTCCTACGAGCAGTACTTC. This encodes CASSEGWPGGSYEQYF.

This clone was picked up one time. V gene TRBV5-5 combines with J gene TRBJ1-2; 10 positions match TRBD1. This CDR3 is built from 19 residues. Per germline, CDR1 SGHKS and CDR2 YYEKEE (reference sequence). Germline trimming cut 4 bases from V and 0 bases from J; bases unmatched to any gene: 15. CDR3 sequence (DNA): TGTGCCAGCAGCACCCTCACTTGGGAGACAGGGGGCACTAACTATGGCTACACCTTC. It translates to CASSTLTWETGGTNYGYTF.

CDR3 bases: TGCGCCAGCAGCGGCAGCAGAGGGCCTGAGATAGAGACCCAGTACTTC. Amino acid sequence: CASSGSRGPEIETQYF. The chain employs TRBV5-1 and TRBJ2-5, with D possibly matching TRBD2 (5 bases). Germline CDR1 is SGHRS and CDR2 is YFSETQ. With 4 bases removed from V and 4 bases from J, the gap between germline ends came to 20 bases. The CDR3 is 16 amino acids.

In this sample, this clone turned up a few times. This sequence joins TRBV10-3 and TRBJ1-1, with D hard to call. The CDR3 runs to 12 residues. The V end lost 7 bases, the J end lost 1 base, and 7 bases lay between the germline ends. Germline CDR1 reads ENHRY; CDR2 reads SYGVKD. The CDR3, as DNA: TGTGCCATCAATCGAGGGAACACTGAAGCTTTCTTT. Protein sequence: CAINRGNTEAFF.

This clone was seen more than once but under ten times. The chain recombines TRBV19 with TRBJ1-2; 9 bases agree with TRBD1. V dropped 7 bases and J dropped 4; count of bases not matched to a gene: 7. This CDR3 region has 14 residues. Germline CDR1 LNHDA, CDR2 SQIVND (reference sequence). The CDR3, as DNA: TGTGCCAGTACCCGGGACAGGGTCGTCTATGGCTACACCTTC. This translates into CASTRDRVVYGYTF.